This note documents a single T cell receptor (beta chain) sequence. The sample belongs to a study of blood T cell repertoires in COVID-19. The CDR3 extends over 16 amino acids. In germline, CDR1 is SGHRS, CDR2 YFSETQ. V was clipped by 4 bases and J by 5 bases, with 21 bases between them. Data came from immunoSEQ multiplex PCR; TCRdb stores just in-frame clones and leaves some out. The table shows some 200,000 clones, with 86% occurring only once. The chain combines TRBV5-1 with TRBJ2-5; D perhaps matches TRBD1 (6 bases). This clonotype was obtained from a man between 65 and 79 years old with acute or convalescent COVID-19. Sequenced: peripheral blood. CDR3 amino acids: CASSPLPQGSGETQYF. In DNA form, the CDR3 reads TGCGCCAGCAGCCCACTCCCTCAGGGGTCGGGGGAGACCCAGTACTTC.